Listed below are T cell receptor beta chains from one sample, sequenced in a study of T cells in Graves' hyperthyroidism and ophthalmopathy. TCRdb redid the calling of the multiplex PCR reads with MiXCR, one entry per CDR3 protein. The data hold hundreds of thousands of distinct CDR3 sequences, with around 15% observed a single time. The sequenced sample consisted of blood. The source is a woman aged 18-29 years with Graves' hyperthyroidism. Each CDR3 is given with its conserved first and last residue. A D gene is named only where the DNA matches it firmly. The listing skips clone size in some rows; elsewhere it reads once, few, many or a size class.

clone size | J gene | V gene | D gene | CDR3 DNA | CDR3 protein
NA | TRBJ2-1 | TRBV7-9 | NA | TGTGCCACCGGCCCAAACACCCTCTACAATGAGCAGTTCTTC | CATGPNTLYNEQFF
few | TRBJ2-5 | TRBV10-1 | TRBD1 | TGCGCCAGCATTTCGGCCAGGGGGGAGACCCAGTACTTC | CASISARGETQYF
few | TRBJ1-5 | TRBV5-5 | TRBD1 | TGTGCCAGCAGCTTAAGGGGGACAGGGGGTGATAGCAATCAGCCCCAGCATTTT | CASSLRGTGGDSNQPQHF
NA | TRBJ1-2 | TRBV7-9 | TRBD1 | TGTGCCAGCAGCTTGGACCGGACAGGGTATGGCTACACCTTC | CASSLDRTGYGYTF
NA | TRBJ1-5 | TRBV20-1 | NA | TGCAGTGCAAAGGGGGGGAATCAGCCCCAGCATTTT | CSAKGGNQPQHF
NA | TRBJ2-5 | TRBV7-3 | NA | TGTGCCAGCAGCTCAACAGGGTCGGAGACCCAGTACTTC | CASSSTGSETQYF
NA | TRBJ2-5 | TRBV30 | NA | TGTGCCTGGAGTCTGGAGGCGGCTCGGGAGACCCAGTACTTC | CAWSLEAARETQYF
NA | TRBJ2-4 | TRBV4-1 | NA | TGCGCCAGCAGCCAAGATACCCCTGGCTCTTTAGCCAAAAACATTCAGTACTTC | CASSQDTPGSLAKNIQYF
few | TRBJ2-2 | TRBV7-8 | TRBD1 | TGTGCCAGCAGCAAATGGACAGGGGGATACACCGGGGAGCTGTTTTTT | CASSKWTGGYTGELFF
many | TRBJ1-4 | TRBV18 | TRBD1 | TGTGCCAGCTCACGCGACAGGGGTGCTAATGAAAAACTGTTTTTT | CASSRDRGANEKLFF
many | TRBJ1-2 | TRBV20-1 | TRBD1 | TGCAGTGCTAACCCCGGACAGGGTGGCAACTATGGCTACACCTTC | CSANPGQGGNYGYTF
many | TRBJ2-7 | TRBV13 | TRBD2 | TGTGCCAGCAGCTCCCCTAGCGGGAGCGGCGAGCAGTACTTC | CASSSPSGSGEQYF
many | TRBJ1-2 | TRBV2 | NA | TGTGCCAGCAGGTCCGGGGGGTATGGCTACACCTTC | CASRSGGYGYTF
medium-sized | TRBJ2-7 | TRBV7-9 | NA | TGTGCCAGCAGCTCGCTCACTAGTCACGTCAGCTACGAGCAGTACTTC | CASSSLTSHVSYEQYF
many | TRBJ2-3 | TRBV2 | NA | TGTGCCAGCAGTGAAGATCTCCGGACAGATAACACAGATACGCAGTATTTT | CASSEDLRTDNTDTQYF
few | TRBJ2-5 | TRBV9 | TRBD2 | TGTGCCAGCAGCGTAGCTCCAGCGGGAGTAGAGACCCAGTACTTC | CASSVAPAGVETQYF
NA | TRBJ1-1 | TRBV29-1 | NA | TGCAGCGTAATGGACAGCCTTGAAGCTTTCTTT | CSVMDSLEAFF
NA | TRBJ2-7 | TRBV7-3 | NA | TGTGCCAGCAGCTTGGGCACATCGGGCCACGAGCAGTACTTC | CASSLGTSGHEQYF
many | TRBJ2-5 | TRBV20-1 | NA | TGCAGTGCTAGAGTCGGGGCCCCCCAAGAGACCCAGTACTTC | CSARVGAPQETQYF
many | TRBJ2-7 | TRBV9 | NA | TGTGCCAGCAGCGTAGAGGTCAGGCCATACGAGCAGTACTTC | CASSVEVRPYEQYF
NA | TRBJ2-5 | TRBV19 | TRBD2 | TGTGCCAGTAGTAGACCCCCGACTAGCGGGCAAGAGACCCAGTACTTC | CASSRPPTSGQETQYF
many | TRBJ2-3 | TRBV7-8 | NA | TGTGCCAGCAGCTGGGGGGTATCGACAGATACGCAGTATTTT | CASSWGVSTDTQYF